This TCR beta chain derives from a study of shared clonotypes between healthy human individuals. Both subsets, CD45RA+ naive and CD45RA-negative memory, were split from the CD4+ cells. In the authors' methods: Filtering of immunoSEQ junctional sequences could not match full-length read filtering. Generated by immunoSEQ multiplex PCR, the TCRdb table keeps only in-frame clones and is missing some. The DNA was the basis for D and trimming; V, J and clone size are from that table. This sample has about 1 million clones; 65% to 75% occur once, and the top ten carry 1.5%. Germline assignment: CDR1 MNHNY and CDR2 SVGAGI (reference sequence). The CDR3 is 14 residues long. Trimming took off 5 bases at V and 5 bases at J, with 15 bases between the two ends.

Input material: memory CD4+ T cells sorted from blood. Subset in this sample: CD45RA-negative fraction. The V gene is TRBV6-6, the J gene TRBJ2-5; D is unclear. This receptor was taken from a man between 18 and 29 years old in good health. The CDR3: CASSPDTVRETQYF. CDR3 coding DNA: TGTGCCAGCAGTCCCGACACCGTCCGGGAGACCCAGTACTTC.